This TCR beta chain was sequenced in a study of HIV-infected children after antiretroviral therapy interruption. Study information: Four children interrupted treatment; four stayed on continuous treatment. Interruption-arm samples span weeks 0, 12, interruption end (24 or 48), and about 3 years post-study. Findings of the study overall: Naive CD4+ sequences overlapped less between time points once interruption began.

Treatment here: PENTA 11 planned treatment interruption arm or continuous ART arm. From thawed PBMCs, naive CD4+ CD45RA+ CD45RO- T cells were sorted. This CDR3 contains 12 residues. With 7 bases removed from V and 5 bases from J, the gap between germline ends came to 10 bases. Germline values: CDR1 SGHRS, CDR2 YFSETQ. This clonotype was seen many times. Its specificity is not known. A 3' RACE protocol on RNA, with unique molecular identifiers, produced the TCR library. TCRdb re-analysed the 3' RACE reads in MiXCR, keeping a single row per CDR3 protein. The table lists tens of thousands of distinct CDR3 sequences, about 4.3% of them singletons.

The sample was CD45RA+ CD4+ T cells from PBMCs, pooled from several time points, taken from a donor given antiretroviral therapy, either interrupted or continuous. Subset described: naive CD4+ CD45RA+ CD45RO- T cells. The clonotype originates from a pool of human donors with HIV. V usage is TRBV5-1 and J usage is TRBJ2-1, with a weak D call TRBD1 (6 bases). CDR3 protein: CASSRQDNEQFF. CDR3 coding DNA: TGCGCCAGCTCGCGACAGGACAATGAGCAGTTCTTC.